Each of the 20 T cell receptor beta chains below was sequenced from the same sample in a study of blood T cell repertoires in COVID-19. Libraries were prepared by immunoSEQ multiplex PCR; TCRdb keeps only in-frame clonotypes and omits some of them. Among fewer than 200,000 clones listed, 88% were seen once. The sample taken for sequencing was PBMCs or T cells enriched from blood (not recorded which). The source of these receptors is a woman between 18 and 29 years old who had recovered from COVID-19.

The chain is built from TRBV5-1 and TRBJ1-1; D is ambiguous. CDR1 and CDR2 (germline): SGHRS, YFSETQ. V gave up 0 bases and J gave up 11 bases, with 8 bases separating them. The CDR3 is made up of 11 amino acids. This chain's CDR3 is CASSLGSSAFF. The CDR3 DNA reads TGCGCCAGCAGCTTGGGTAGTTCGGCTTTCTTT.

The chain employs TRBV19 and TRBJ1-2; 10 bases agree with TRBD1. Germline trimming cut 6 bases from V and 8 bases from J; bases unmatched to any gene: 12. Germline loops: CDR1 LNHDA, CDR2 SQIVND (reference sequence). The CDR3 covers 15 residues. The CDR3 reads CASSNPTTGGYGYTF. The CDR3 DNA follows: TGTGCCAGTAGCAATCCCACGACAGGGGGCTACGGCTACACCTTC.

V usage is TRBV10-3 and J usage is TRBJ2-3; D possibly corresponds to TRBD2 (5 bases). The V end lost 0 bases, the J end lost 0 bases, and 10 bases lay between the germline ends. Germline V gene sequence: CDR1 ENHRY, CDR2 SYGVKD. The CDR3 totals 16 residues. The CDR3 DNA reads TGTGCCATCAGTGAGTCCTGGGGAGAGAGCACAGATACGCAGTATTTT. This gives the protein CAISESWGESTDTQYF.

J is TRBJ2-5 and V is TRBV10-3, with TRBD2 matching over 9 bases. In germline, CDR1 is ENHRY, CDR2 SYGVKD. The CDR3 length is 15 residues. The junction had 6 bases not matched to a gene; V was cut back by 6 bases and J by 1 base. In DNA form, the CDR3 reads TGTGCCATCAGAGACCTAGCGGGGACCCAAGAGACCCAGTACTTC. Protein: CAIRDLAGTQETQYF.

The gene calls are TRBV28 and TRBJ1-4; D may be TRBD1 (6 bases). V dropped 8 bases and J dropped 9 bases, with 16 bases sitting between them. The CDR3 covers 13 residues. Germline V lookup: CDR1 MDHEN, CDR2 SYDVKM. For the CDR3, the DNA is TGTGCCAGCTCCCCCGGGACACATAAAAAACTGTTTTTT. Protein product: CASSPGTHKKLFF.

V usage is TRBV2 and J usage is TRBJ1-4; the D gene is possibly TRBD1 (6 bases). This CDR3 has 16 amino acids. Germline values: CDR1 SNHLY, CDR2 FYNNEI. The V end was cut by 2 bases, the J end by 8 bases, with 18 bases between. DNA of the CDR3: TGTGCCAGCAGTGAACCCGGGGAGGGGGGGAAGGAAAAACTGTTTTTT. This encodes CASSEPGEGGKEKLFF.

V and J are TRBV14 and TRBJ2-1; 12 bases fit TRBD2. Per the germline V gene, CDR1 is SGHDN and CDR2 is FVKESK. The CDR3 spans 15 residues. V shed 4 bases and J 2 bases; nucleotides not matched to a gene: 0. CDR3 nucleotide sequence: TGTGCCAGCAGCCGACTAGCGGGAGCCTACAATGAGCAGTTCTTC. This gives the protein CASSRLAGAYNEQFF.

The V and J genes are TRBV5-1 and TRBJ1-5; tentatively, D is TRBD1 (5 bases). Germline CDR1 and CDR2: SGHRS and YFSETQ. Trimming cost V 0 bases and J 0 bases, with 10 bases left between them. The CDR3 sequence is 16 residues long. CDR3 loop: CASSLGTGFSNQPQHF. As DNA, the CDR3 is TGCGCCAGCAGCTTGGGTACAGGTTTTAGCAATCAGCCCCAGCATTTT. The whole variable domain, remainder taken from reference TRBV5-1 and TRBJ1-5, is KAGVTQTPRYLIKTRGQQVTLSCSPISGHRSVSWYQQTPGQGLQFLFEYFSETQRNKGNFPGRFSGRQFSNSRSEMNVSTLELGDSALYLCASSLGTGFSNQPQHFGDGTRLSIL.

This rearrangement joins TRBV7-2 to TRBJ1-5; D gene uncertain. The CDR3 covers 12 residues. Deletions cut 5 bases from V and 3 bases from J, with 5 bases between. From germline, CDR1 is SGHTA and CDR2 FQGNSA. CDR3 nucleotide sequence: TGTGCCAGCAGCACATACAATCAGCCCCAGCATTTT. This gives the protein CASSTYNQPQHF.

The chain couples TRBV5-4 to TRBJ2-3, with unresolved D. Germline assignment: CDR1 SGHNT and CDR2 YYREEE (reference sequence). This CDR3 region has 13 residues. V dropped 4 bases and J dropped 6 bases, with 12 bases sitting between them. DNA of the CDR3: TGTGCCAGCAGCCCCCTCCCCGGGGATACGCAGTATTTT. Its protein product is CASSPLPGDTQYF.

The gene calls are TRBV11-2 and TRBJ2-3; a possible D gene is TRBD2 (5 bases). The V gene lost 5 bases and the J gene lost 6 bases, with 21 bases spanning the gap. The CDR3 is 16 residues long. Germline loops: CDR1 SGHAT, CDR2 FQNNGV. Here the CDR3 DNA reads TGTGCCAGCAGCCGGATTGGACTCCAAACCGGGGATACGCAGTATTTT. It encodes CASSRIGLQTGDTQYF.

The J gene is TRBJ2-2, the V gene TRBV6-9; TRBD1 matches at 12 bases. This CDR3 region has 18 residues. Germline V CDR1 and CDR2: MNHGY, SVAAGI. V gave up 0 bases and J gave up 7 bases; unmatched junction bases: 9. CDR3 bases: TGTGCCAGCAGTTATTCGGGGCCCGGGACAGGGGGCCACGGGGAGCTGTTTTTT. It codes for CASSYSGPGTGGHGELFF.

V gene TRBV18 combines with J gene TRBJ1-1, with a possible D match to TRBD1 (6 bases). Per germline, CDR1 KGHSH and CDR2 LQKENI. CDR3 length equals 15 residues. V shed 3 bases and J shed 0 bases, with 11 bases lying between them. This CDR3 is CASSPLTGLNTEAFF. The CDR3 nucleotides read TGTGCCAGCTCACCCCTGACAGGCCTGAACACTGAAGCTTTCTTT.

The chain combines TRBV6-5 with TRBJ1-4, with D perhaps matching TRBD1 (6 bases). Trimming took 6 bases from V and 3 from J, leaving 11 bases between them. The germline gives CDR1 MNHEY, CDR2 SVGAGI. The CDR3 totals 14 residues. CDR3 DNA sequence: TGTGCCAGCAGGGGCCAGGGGCCTAATGAAAAACTGTTTTTT. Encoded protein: CASRGQGPNEKLFF.

CDR3 sequence reads: CASQGTAANYGYTF. CDR3 DNA sequence: TGTGCCAGCCAGGGTACAGCAGCTAACTATGGCTACACCTTC. The chain recombines TRBV19 with TRBJ1-2, with a possible D match to TRBD1 (5 bases). The CDR3 spans 14 residues. The germline CDR1 and CDR2 sequences are LNHDA and SQIVND (reference sequence). The ends were cut back, 9 bases at V and 0 bases at J, with 14 bases in the middle.

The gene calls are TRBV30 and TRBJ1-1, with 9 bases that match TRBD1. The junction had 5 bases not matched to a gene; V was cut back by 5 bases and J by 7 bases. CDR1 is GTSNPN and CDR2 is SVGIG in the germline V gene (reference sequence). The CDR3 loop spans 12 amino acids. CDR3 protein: CAWETGGGEAFF. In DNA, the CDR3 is TGTGCCTGGGAGACAGGGGGTGGTGAAGCTTTCTTT.

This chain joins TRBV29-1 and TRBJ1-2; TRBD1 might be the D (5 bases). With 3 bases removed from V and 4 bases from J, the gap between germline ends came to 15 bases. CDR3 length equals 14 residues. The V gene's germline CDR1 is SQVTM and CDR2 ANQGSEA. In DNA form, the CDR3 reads TGCAGCGTTGATTCCCCAGGGCAATCCTATGGCTACACCTTC. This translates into CSVDSPGQSYGYTF.

CDR3 in DNA: TGTGCCAGCAGTTACTCGTCTAGCGGGATTTACAATGAGCAGTTCTTC. Amino acids: CASSYSSSGIYNEQFF. The rearrangement joins TRBV6-2 or TRBV6-3 to TRBJ2-1; 9 bases match TRBD2. V shed 0 bases and J 4 bases; nucleotides not matched to a gene: 4. The CDR3 totals 16 residues. Germline CDR1 MNHEY, CDR2 SVGEGT.

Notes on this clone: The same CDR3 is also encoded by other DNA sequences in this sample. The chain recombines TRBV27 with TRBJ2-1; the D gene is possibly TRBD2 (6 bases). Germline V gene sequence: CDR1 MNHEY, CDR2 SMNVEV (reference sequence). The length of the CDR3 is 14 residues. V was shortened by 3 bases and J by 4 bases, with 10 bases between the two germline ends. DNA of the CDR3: TGTGCCAGCAGTTTCGGGAGAGGGTACAATGAGCAGTTCTTC. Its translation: CASSFGRGYNEQFF.

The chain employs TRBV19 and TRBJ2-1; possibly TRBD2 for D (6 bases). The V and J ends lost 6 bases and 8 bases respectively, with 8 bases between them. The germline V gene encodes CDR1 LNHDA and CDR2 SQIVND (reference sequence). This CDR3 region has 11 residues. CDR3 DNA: TGTGCCAGTAGGGGACTCCATGAGCAGTTCTTC. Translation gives CASRGLHEQFF.